Listed below are T cell receptor beta chains from one sample, sequenced in a study of patients and donors after allogeneic stem cell transplantation. TCRdb itself ran the RT-PCR reads through MiXCR, one entry per CDR3 protein. There are roughly 880,000 distinct CDR3 sequences in the sample; roughly 17% occur only once, and roughly 6% lies in the top ten. Input material: blood, either unsorted or a sorted T cell fraction (not recorded which). These receptors were taken from a human donor who was either an allogeneic HSCT recipient or a stem cell or donor lymphocyte infusion donor (not recorded which). It is not recorded whose cells these are; they may come from a transplant donor. The CDR3 runs from the conserved cysteine through the conserved F or W. D genes are given only for firm matches. Part of the rows lack a size; the others show once, few, many or a class for expanded clones.

size: -
length: 16
J: TRBJ2-2
D: TRBD2
V: TRBV2
CDR3: CASSGLSGSGIGELFF
DNA: TGTGCCAGCAGTGGGCTCAGCGGGAGCGGAATCGGGGAGCTGTTTTTT

size: -
length: 16
J: TRBJ2-1
D: -
V: TRBV5-1
CDR3: CASSVLDWSSYNEQFF
DNA: TGCGCCAGCAGCGTTCTGGACTGGAGCTCCTACAATGAGCAGTTCTTC

size: -
length: 14
J: TRBJ1-1
D: TRBD1
V: TRBV3-1
CDR3: CASSQETGGTEAFF
DNA: TGTGCCAGCAGCCAAGAAACAGGGGGCACTGAAGCTTTCTTT

size: few
length: 15
J: TRBJ2-3
D: -
V: TRBV5-6
CDR3: CASSLGNPRTDTQYF
DNA: TGTGCCAGCAGCTTGGGCAACCCTCGCACAGATACGCAGTATTTT

size: many
length: 14
J: TRBJ1-6
D: -
V: TRBV12-3/TRBV12-4
CDR3: CASSFHGRHSPLHF
DNA: TGTGCCAGCAGTTTTCACGGGAGGCATTCACCCCTCCACTTT

size: -
length: 13
J: TRBJ1-2
D: -
V: TRBV10-3
CDR3: CAISEEGRYGYTF
DNA: TGTGCCATCAGTGAGGAGGGCCGCTATGGCTACACCTTC

size: -
length: 14
J: TRBJ2-5
D: -
V: TRBV19
CDR3: CASSYWDGEETQYF
DNA: TGTGCCAGTAGTTATTGGGACGGAGAAGAGACCCAGTACTTC

size: -
length: 14
J: TRBJ1-2
D: -
V: TRBV12-3/TRBV12-4
CDR3: CASSSSDRNYGYTF
DNA: TGTGCCAGCAGTTCTTCCGACAGGAACTATGGCTACACCTTC

size: few
length: 18
J: TRBJ1-6
D: -
V: TRBV6-5
CDR3: CASSYSLRESSYNSPLHF
DNA: TGTGCCAGCAGTTACTCGCTAAGGGAGAGCTCCTATAATTCACCCCTCCACTTT

size: -
length: 16
J: TRBJ1-1
D: TRBD1
V: TRBV3-1
CDR3: CASSRGQGRTNTEAFF
DNA: TGTGCCAGCAGCCGGGGACAGGGGAGAACGAACACTGAAGCTTTCTTT

size: -
length: 16
J: TRBJ2-7
D: TRBD1
V: TRBV20-1
CDR3: CSAGNKTGIGAYEQYF
DNA: TGCAGTGCTGGGAATAAGACAGGGATAGGGGCCTACGAGCAGTACTTC

size: many
length: 16
J: TRBJ2-3
D: -
V: TRBV11-2
CDR3: CASSLVGGTSTDTQYF
DNA: TGTGCCAGCAGCTTAGTTGGGGGGACTAGCACAGATACGCAGTATTTT

size: -
length: 15
J: TRBJ2-7
D: TRBD1
V: TRBV9
CDR3: CASSPGDRTLREQYF
DNA: TGTGCCAGCAGCCCCGGGGACAGGACGTTGAGGGAGCAGTACTTC

size: -
length: 15
J: TRBJ2-1
D: TRBD2
V: TRBV7-7
CDR3: CASSTSGGPYNEQFF
DNA: TGTGCTAGCAGCACTAGCGGGGGACCCTACAATGAGCAGTTCTTC

size: -
length: 11
J: TRBJ2-7
D: -
V: TRBV2
CDR3: CASSELGEQYF
DNA: TGTGCCAGCAGTGAACTGGGCGAGCAGTACTTC

size: -
length: 15
J: TRBJ2-1
D: TRBD2
V: TRBV24-1
CDR3: CATSDPGTTGNEQFF
DNA: TGTGCCACCAGTGATCCCGGGACTACCGGAAATGAGCAGTTCTTC

size: -
length: 15
J: TRBJ1-1
D: -
V: TRBV6-5
CDR3: CASSYSPGMATEAFF
DNA: TGTGCCAGCAGTTACTCTCCTGGGATGGCGACTGAAGCTTTCTTT